This T cell receptor (beta chain) was obtained from a study of beta chain features in type 1 diabetes. The isolated RNA, all of it, was reverse transcribed, so expressed TCRB transcripts were what got sequenced. Libraries were prepared by immunoSEQ multiplex PCR; TCRdb keeps only in-frame clonotypes and omits some of them. The sample consists of around 500,000 clones, 9.5% to 12% of them appearing once. The length of the CDR3 is 13 residues. Germline loops: CDR1 SGHTA, CDR2 FQGNSA. Between the trimmed V and J ends, which lost 5 bases and 1 base, there was a span of 5 bases. Sorted populations all exceeded 95% purity.

This clonotype was sampled from a woman between 18 and 29 years old in good health. The sequenced sample consisted of naive CD4+ T cells from blood. The rearrangement links TRBV7-2 to TRBJ2-2, with D uncertain. CDR3 nucleotide sequence: TGTGCCAGCAGCCCGAAGAACACCGGGGAGCTGTTTTTT. It specifies CASSPKNTGELFF.